This record covers a single T cell receptor (beta chain). This sample stems from a study of cytotoxic CD8 clonotypes in ibrutinib-treated CLL. V was shortened by 1 base and J by 1 base, with 12 bases between the two germline ends. The CDR3 runs to 16 residues. Per germline, CDR1 SGHTA and CDR2 FQGNSA. Sequencing used immunoSEQ multiplex PCR; TCRdb keeps in-frame clones, though not all of them. There are about 150,000 clones in the sample; over 60% occur only once, and roughly 13% lies in the top ten. The clonotype was recovered from a human donor with chronic lymphocytic leukemia. This sequence joins TRBV7-2 and TRBJ2-3; D is unclear. The sequences come from PBMCs, collected after 12 months of ibrutinib treatment. The CDR3 sequence is CASSLVAAPGTDTQYF. CDR3 DNA: TGTGCCAGCAGCTTAGTGGCGGCACCCGGCACAGATACGCAGTATTTT.